A selection of T cell receptor beta chains follows, all from one sample in a study of shared clonotypes between healthy human individuals. Data came from immunoSEQ multiplex PCR; TCRdb stores just in-frame clones and leaves some out. Of some 1.5 million clones in the sample, about 96% were seen once. The sequenced material came from naive CD4+ T cells sorted from blood. The receptors originated from a man aged 25-40 years in good health. CDR3s include the opening cysteine and the closing phenylalanine or tryptophan. D genes are given only for firm matches. Not every row has a clone size; where given, it reads once, few, many or a size class.

j_call v_call clone_size d_call cdr3_nt cdr3_aa
TRBJ2-6 TRBV5-1 NA NA TGCGCCAGCAGCGGGATCAGCTCTGGGGCCAACGTCCTGACTTTC CASSGISSGANVLTF
TRBJ2-1 TRBV2 NA NA TGTGCCAGCAGTGAGGAGGGGAATGAGCAGTTCTTC CASSEEGNEQFF
TRBJ2-2 TRBV5-5 NA NA TGTGCCAGCAGCTTTAGAGGCAATGCAGGGCCCCCCGGGGAGCTGTTTTTT CASSFRGNAGPPGELFF
TRBJ1-5 TRBV27 NA NA TGTGCCAGCCGCCAGGGCGGTTATCGGGGCAATCAGCCCCAGCATTTT CASRQGGYRGNQPQHF
TRBJ2-7 TRBV7-2 NA NA TGTGCCAGCAGCTTAGTTGAGTGGGAACCCGAGCAGTACTTC CASSLVEWEPEQYF
TRBJ1-2 TRBV7-8 NA NA TGTGCCAGCAGCCCAGCCAACAGGGCTTATGGCTACACCTTC CASSPANRAYGYTF
TRBJ1-5 TRBV7-2 NA TRBD1 TGTGCCAGCAGCTTAGACCCCGGACAGGCCCAATACAGCAATCAGCCCCAGCATTTT CASSLDPGQAQYSNQPQHF
TRBJ2-6 TRBV9 once TRBD2 TGTGCCAGCAGCCCGCACCCGAGGGAACTAGCGGGAGACTTGGGGGGGGCCAACGTCCTGACTTTC CASSPHPRELAGDLGGANVLTF
TRBJ2-3 TRBV5-1 NA TRBD2 TGCGCCAGCAGCATCGGGACTAGCGGGAGCTTGGATACGCAGTATTTT CASSIGTSGSLDTQYF
TRBJ2-7 TRBV5-1 NA TRBD1 TGCGCCAGCAGCTCAACTGGGACAGGGGGTTCCTACGAGCAGTACTTC CASSSTGTGGSYEQYF
TRBJ2-7 TRBV7-2 NA NA TGTGCCAGCAGCCCCCGGGGTCTGCAGGGAACATACGAGCAGTACTTC CASSPRGLQGTYEQYF
TRBJ2-6 TRBV15 NA TRBD2 TGTGCCACCAGCAGAGACCCTACGACTAGCGGATTCTCTGGGGCCAACGTCCTGACTTTC CATSRDPTTSGFSGANVLTF
TRBJ2-7 TRBV6-5 NA NA TGTGCCAGCAGAGAAGGGCCATCCCGCTACGAGCAGTACTTC CASREGPSRYEQYF
TRBJ2-2 TRBV6-1 NA TRBD1 TGTGCCAGCAGTGCGCAGGGGGTTGACACCGGGGAGCTGTTTTTT CASSAQGVDTGELFF
TRBJ2-5 TRBV28 once TRBD1 TGTGCCAGCAGTACCTGGACAGGGCTCCAAGAGACCCAGTACTTC CASSTWTGLQETQYF
TRBJ1-3 TRBV5-8 NA NA TGTGCCAGCAGCCCGAGGGACCTCGGAAACACCATATATTTT CASSPRDLGNTIYF
TRBJ2-1 TRBV5-1 NA NA TGCGCCAGTTCCCGGGACCACTCCTACAATGAGCAGTTCTTC CASSRDHSYNEQFF
TRBJ2-3 TRBV6-5 NA TRBD1 TGTGCCAGCAGAACAGGGGTCGGCACAGATACGCAGTATTTT CASRTGVGTDTQYF
TRBJ2-5 TRBV5-5 NA NA TGTGCCAGCAGCTTTTCCGTAGAGACCCAGTACTTC CASSFSVETQYF
TRBJ2-5 TRBV5-1 NA NA TGCGCCAGCAGCCCCCAGGTGGTAAGCCAAGAGACCCAGTACTTC CASSPQVVSQETQYF
TRBJ2-7 TRBV7-8 NA NA TGTGCCAGCAGCTCGGGTCAGTTCGACGAGCAGTACTTC CASSSGQFDEQYF
TRBJ2-4 TRBV29-1 NA TRBD2 TGCAGCGTTGGGGACTACCCTATAGCCAAAAACATTCAGTACTTC CSVGDYPIAKNIQYF
TRBJ2-3 TRBV13 NA NA TGTGCCAGCAGCGCCCAGGGTTCGGCAGATACGCAGTATTTT CASSAQGSADTQYF
TRBJ2-1 TRBV18 once TRBD1 TGTGCCAGCTCACCTCGAACAGGGGGACTTTTGTTAAATGAGCAGTTCTTC CASSPRTGGLLLNEQFF
TRBJ2-3 TRBV6-1 NA NA TGTGCCAGCAGTGGAGGGGGGACTCACACAGATACGCAGTATTTT CASSGGGTHTDTQYF
TRBJ1-1 TRBV28 NA NA TGTGCCAGCAATCGGGGTGAAACTGAAGCTTTCTTT CASNRGETEAFF
TRBJ1-5 TRBV6-1 NA NA TGTGCCAGCAGTAGTCAGAGCAATCAGCCCCAGCATTTT CASSSQSNQPQHF
TRBJ1-1 TRBV28 NA NA TGTGCCAGCAGAGTCCCGGGGGGGGCTCTCAAAGCTTTCTTT CASRVPGGALKAFF
TRBJ2-4 TRBV5-4 NA TRBD2 TGTGCCAGCAGCTTAGCCCCTAGCGGGCTAAACATTCAGTACTTC CASSLAPSGLNIQYF
TRBJ2-7 TRBV28 NA TRBD2 TGTGCCAGCAGTTCCGGGGGGACCTACGAGCAGTACTTC CASSSGGTYEQYF
TRBJ2-6 TRBV5-5 NA NA TGTGCCAGCAGCTTCAGGGGCTCTGGGGCCAACGTCCTGACTTTC CASSFRGSGANVLTF
TRBJ1-1 TRBV4-1 NA TRBD1 TGCGCCAGCAGCCAACCGGGACAGAAGAACACTGAAGCTTTCTTT CASSQPGQKNTEAFF
TRBJ2-1 TRBV9 NA NA TGTGCCAGCAGCGTAGTTACAGGGAGCTCCTACAATGAGCAGTTCTTC CASSVVTGSSYNEQFF
TRBJ2-1 TRBV7-6 NA TRBD2 TGTGCCAGCAGCTTAGAGGCTAGCGGGGGTTACAATGAGCAGTTCTTC CASSLEASGGYNEQFF
TRBJ2-7 TRBV5-4 NA NA TGTGCCAGCAGCTTTACAGGGGGGGGCGAGCAGTACTTC CASSFTGGGEQYF
TRBJ2-7 TRBV18 NA NA TGTGCCAGCTCACCAAGGTCGGGGAGCTACGGGGAGCAGTACTTC CASSPRSGSYGEQYF
TRBJ2-3 TRBV5-4 NA NA TGTGCCAGCAGCCCGGGGTTGGATACGCAGTATTTT CASSPGLDTQYF
TRBJ2-5 TRBV6-6 NA NA TGTGCCAGCAGTGACTCCGGGGGGCGGGATTTAGAGACCCAGTACTTC CASSDSGGRDLETQYF
TRBJ2-1 TRBV27 NA NA TGTGCCAGCAGTTTACTTCGGACCGTGGGGCCCAATGAGCAGTTCTTC CASSLLRTVGPNEQFF
TRBJ2-3 TRBV18 NA TRBD2 TGTGCCAGCTCCCCGGGAGGGATCGGATTGTATACGCAGTATTTT CASSPGGIGLYTQYF
TRBJ2-5 TRBV29-1 NA NA TGCGGGGCGAATTATGTACAAGAGACCCAGTACTTC CGANYVQETQYF
TRBJ2-7 TRBV27 NA NA TGTGCCAGCAGTTTAACGCTGGGGGATGAGTACTTC CASSLTLGDEYF
TRBJ1-2 TRBV30 NA TRBD1 TGTGCCTGGACGGGGACAGGGGGGAACTATGGCTACACCTTC CAWTGTGGNYGYTF